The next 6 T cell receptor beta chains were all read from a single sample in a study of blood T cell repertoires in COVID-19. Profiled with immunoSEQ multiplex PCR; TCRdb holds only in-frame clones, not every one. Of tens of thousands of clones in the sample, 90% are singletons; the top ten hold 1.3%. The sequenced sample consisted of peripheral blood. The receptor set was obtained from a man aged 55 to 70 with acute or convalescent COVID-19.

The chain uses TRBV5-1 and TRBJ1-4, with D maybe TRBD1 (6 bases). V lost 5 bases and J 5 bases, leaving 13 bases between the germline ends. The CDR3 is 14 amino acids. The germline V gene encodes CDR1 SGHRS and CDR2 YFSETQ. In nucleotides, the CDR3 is TGCGCCAGCAGTAGAAACAGGGACAATGAAAAACTGTTTTTT. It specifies CASSRNRDNEKLFF.

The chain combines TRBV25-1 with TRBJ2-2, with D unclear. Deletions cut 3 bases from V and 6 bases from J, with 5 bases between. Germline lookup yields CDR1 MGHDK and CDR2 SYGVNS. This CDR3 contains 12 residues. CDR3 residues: CASSDRAGELFF. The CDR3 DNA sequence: TGTGCCAGCAGTGATCGTGCCGGGGAGCTGTTTTTT. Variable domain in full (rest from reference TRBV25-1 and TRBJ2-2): EADIYQTPRYLVIGTGKKITLECSQTMGHDKMYWYQQDPGMELHLIHYSYGVNSTEKGDLSSESTVSRIRTEHFPLTLESARPSHTSQYLCASSDRAGELFFGEGSRLTVL.

The CDR3 DNA follows: TGTGCCAGCGGCAGGTCTAATTCACCCCTCCACTTT. This translates into CASGRSNSPLHF. This chain uses TRBV6-5 with TRBJ1-6; D not certain. CDR1 MNHEY and CDR2 SVGAGI come from the germline V gene. The ends were cut back, 8 bases at V and 6 bases at J, with 8 bases in the middle. The CDR3 has 12 residues.

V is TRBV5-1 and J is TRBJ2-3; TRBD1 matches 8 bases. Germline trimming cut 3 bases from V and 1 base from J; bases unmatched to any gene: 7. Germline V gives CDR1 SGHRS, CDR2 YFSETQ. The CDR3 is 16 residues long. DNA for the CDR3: TGCGCCAGCAGCTACGGACAGGGCTCACGCACAGATACGCAGTATTTT. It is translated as CASSYGQGSRTDTQYF.

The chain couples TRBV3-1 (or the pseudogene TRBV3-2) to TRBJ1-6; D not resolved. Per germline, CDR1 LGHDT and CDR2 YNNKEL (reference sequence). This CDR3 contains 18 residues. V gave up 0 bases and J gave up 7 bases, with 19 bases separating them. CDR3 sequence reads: CASSQDPRAAGGNSPLHF. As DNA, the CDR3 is TGTGCCAGCAGCCAAGATCCTAGGGCGGCGGGTGGAAATTCACCCCTCCACTTT.

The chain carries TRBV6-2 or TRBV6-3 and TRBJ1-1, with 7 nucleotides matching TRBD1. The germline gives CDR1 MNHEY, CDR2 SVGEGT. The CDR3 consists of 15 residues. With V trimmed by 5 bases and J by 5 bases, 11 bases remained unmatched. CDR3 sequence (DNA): TGTGCCAGCAGTACCCGGGACAGTGAGAGGACTGAAGCTTTCTTT. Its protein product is CASSTRDSERTEAFF.